The 31 T cell receptor beta chains below come from one sample, sequenced in a study of blood T cell repertoires in COVID-19. TCRdb's copy holds only in-frame clones and misses some; the assay was immunoSEQ multiplex PCR. The repertoire holds tens of thousands of clones, with nearly 95% as singletons. The sequencing sample was made of peripheral blood. All receptors derive from a human donor in a cohort sampled during active COVID-19.

The V and J genes are TRBV28 and TRBJ2-2; D ambiguous. The V end was cut by 3 bases, the J end by 1 base, with 6 bases between. Germline CDR1 is MDHEN and CDR2 is SYDVKM. This CDR3 region has 14 residues. The CDR3 is CASSFPQNTGELFF. CDR3 sequence (DNA): TGTGCCAGCAGTTTCCCCCAGAACACCGGGGAGCTGTTTTTT.

This chain uses TRBV24-1 with TRBJ1-1; no clear D gene. The CDR3 has 17 amino acids. Between the trimmed V and J ends, which lost 4 bases and 4 bases, there was a span of 21 bases. The V gene's germline CDR1 is KGHDR and CDR2 SFDVKD. In DNA, the CDR3 is TGTGCCACCAGTGACCCCCGGGCCAGCAAAGGAGGCACTGAAGCTTTCTTT. It codes for CATSDPRASKGGTEAFF.

V usage is TRBV4-1 and J usage is TRBJ1-3, with TRBD1 matching over 10 bases. This CDR3 is built from 17 residues. CDR1 is MGHRA, CDR2 YSYEKL, per germline. V was pared by 1 base and J by 4 bases, with 7 bases of the junction left unmatched. In DNA, the CDR3 is TGCGCCAGCAGCCAAGGGGGACAGGGGATATCAGGAAACACCATATATTTT. The encoded protein is CASSQGGQGISGNTIYF.

The genes are TRBV9 and TRBJ1-4; possibly TRBD1 for D (5 bases). The germline V and J ends were trimmed by 5 bases and 4 bases, with 18 bases remaining between them. CDR1 SGDLS and CDR2 YYNGEE come from the germline V gene. This CDR3 comprises 16 residues. CDR3 in amino acids: CASSSLGGIGNEKLFF. The CDR3 coding sequence is TGTGCCAGCAGTTCCCTCGGGGGTATAGGTAATGAAAAACTGTTTTTT.

This clone appeared once. The V gene is TRBV9, the J gene TRBJ1-2; D is undetermined. Trimming stripped 4 bases from V and 7 bases from J, with 17 bases between. Per germline, CDR1 SGDLS and CDR2 YYNGEE. This CDR3 region has 14 residues. The CDR3 spells CASSYYFEASGYTF. Here the CDR3 DNA reads TGTGCCAGCAGCTACTATTTCGAAGCGAGTGGCTACACCTTC.

The chain combines TRBV11-2 with TRBJ2-5, with TRBD1 matching over 11 bases. V lost 5 bases to trimming and J lost 4 bases; unmatched junction nucleotides: 9. Germline V gives CDR1 SGHAT, CDR2 FQNNGV. This CDR3 comprises 16 residues. The CDR3 protein is CASSPGGGQGGETQYF. The CDR3 coding sequence is TGTGCCAGCAGCCCCGGAGGGGGACAGGGGGGAGAGACCCAGTACTTC. Looking up the rest from reference TRBV11-2 and TRBJ2-5 gives the full variable domain: EAGVAQSPRYKIIEKRQSVAFWCNPISGHATLYWYQQILGQGPKLLIQFQNNGVVDDSQLPKDRFSAERLKGVDSTLKIQPAKLEDSAVYLCASSPGGGQGGETQYFGPGTRLLVL.

A single count supports this clone. DNA of the CDR3: TGCAGTGCTAGTCAGGGGGGCCGGGCGACTGAAGCTTTCTTT. This translates into CSASQGGRATEAFF. The V call is TRBV20-1, the J call TRBJ1-1; 7 nucleotides line up with TRBD1. Trimming took 3 bases from V and 5 from J; bases not matched to a gene: 9. Germline assignment: CDR1 DFQATT and CDR2 SNEGSKA (reference sequence). The CDR3 sequence is 14 residues long.

The chain recombines TRBV11-2 with TRBJ2-2, with 9 bases that match TRBD2. With 8 bases clipped from V and 0 bases from J, the junction kept 7 bases outside the gene matches. The CDR3 length is 16 residues. The germline V gene has CDR1 SGHAT and CDR2 FQNNGV. In DNA form, the CDR3 reads TGTGCCAGCGTCAGAACTAGCGGGTCGAACACCGGGGAGCTGTTTTTT. Translating gives CASVRTSGSNTGELFF. The entire variable domain, with the rest obtained from reference TRBV11-2 and TRBJ2-2, is as follows: EAGVAQSPRYKIIEKRQSVAFWCNPISGHATLYWYQQILGQGPKLLIQFQNNGVVDDSQLPKDRFSAERLKGVDSTLKIQPAKLEDSAVYLCASVRTSGSNTGELFFGEGSRLTVL.

The chain joins TRBV13 to TRBJ2-1, with 7 positions matching TRBD2. Trimming took 5 bases from V and 4 from J; bases not matched to a gene: 5. There are 14 residues in the CDR3. The germline V gene has CDR1 PRHDT and CDR2 FYEKMQ (reference sequence). The CDR3 protein is CASSQRGAYNEQFF. The DNA of the CDR3 is TGTGCCAGCAGCCAGCGGGGAGCATACAATGAGCAGTTCTTC.

The rearrangement uses TRBV6-2 or TRBV6-3 and TRBJ1-5, with D maybe TRBD1 (5 bases). Germline V lookup: CDR1 MNHEY, CDR2 SVGEGT. With 4 bases removed from V and 3 bases from J, the gap between germline ends came to 7 bases. The CDR3 spans 13 residues. CDR3 protein: CASSSRANQPQHF. CDR3 coding DNA: TGTGCCAGCAGTTCCAGGGCCAATCAGCCCCAGCATTTT.

The table lists this clone with a count of one. The V call is TRBV6-1, the J call TRBJ1-1, with D possibly being TRBD1 (6 bases). Deletions cut 1 base from V and 4 bases from J, with 10 bases between. This CDR3 has 14 residues. From germline, CDR1 is MNHNS and CDR2 SASEGT. Written as DNA, the CDR3 is TGTGCCAGCAGTGAAGAACAGGGTAGCACTGAAGCTTTCTTT. Protein product: CASSEEQGSTEAFF.

V gene TRBV27 combines with J gene TRBJ1-4; possible D gene TRBD1, 5 bases. The length of the CDR3 is 16 residues. Germline CDR1 reads MNHEY; CDR2 reads SMNVEV (reference sequence). With 0 bases removed from V and 4 bases from J, the gap between germline ends came to 12 bases. The CDR3 DNA reads as TGTGCCAGCAGTTTATCGTCCGGGGGTTTTAATGAAAAACTGTTTTTT. Translation gives CASSLSSGGFNEKLFF.

V is TRBV29-1 and J is TRBJ2-1, with D unclear. Germline CDR1 is SQVTM and CDR2 is ANQGSEA. The CDR3 contains 12 residues. With 4 bases removed from V and 9 bases from J, the gap between germline ends came to 13 bases. CDR3 loop: CSVATVSTEQFF. In nucleotides, the CDR3 is TGCAGCGTTGCTACAGTAAGTACTGAGCAGTTCTTC.

The CDR3 protein is CASSATGGAGSPLHF. The CDR3 DNA reads as TGTGCCAGCAGTGCTACAGGGGGCGCAGGGTCACCCCTCCACTTT. The V gene is TRBV2, the J gene TRBJ1-6; the match to TRBD1 covers 9 bases. Germline values: CDR1 SNHLY, CDR2 FYNNEI. The CDR3 is 15 amino acids. V was pared by 4 bases and J by 10 bases, with 8 bases of the junction left unmatched.

The chain joins TRBV19 to TRBJ1-4; D gene uncertain. The ends were cut back, 6 bases at V and 10 bases at J, with 15 bases in the middle. This CDR3 comprises 13 residues. From germline, CDR1 is LNHDA and CDR2 SQIVND (reference sequence). The CDR3 sequence: CASREAREVKLFF. DNA for the CDR3: TGTGCCAGTAGGGAGGCTCGGGAGGTAAAACTGTTTTTT.

The chain links TRBV5-6 to TRBJ2-3; perhaps TRBD2 as D (6 bases). This CDR3 region has 12 residues. Germline V gene sequence: CDR1 SGHDT, CDR2 YYEEEE. The V gene lost 4 bases and the J gene lost 7 bases, with 10 bases spanning the gap. CDR3 loop: CASSGDSNTQYF. The DNA for the CDR3 is TGTGCCAGCAGCGGGGACTCGAATACGCAGTATTTT.

The rearrangement links TRBV6-5 to TRBJ1-6, with a tentative D call TRBD1 (6 bases). The CDR3 has 15 residues. Trimming removed 7 bases at V and 7 bases at J, with 17 bases between. Germline CDR1 reads MNHEY; CDR2 reads SVGAGI. CDR3 region: CASNRLDSTNSPLHF. In nucleotides, the CDR3 is TGTGCCAGCAACCGCTTGGACAGTACAAATTCACCCCTCCACTTT.

This sequence joins TRBV19 and TRBJ1-5; no definite D call. This CDR3 comprises 14 residues. V dropped 1 base and J dropped 7 bases, with 11 bases sitting between them. The germline gives CDR1 LNHDA, CDR2 SQIVND (reference sequence). The CDR3 coding sequence is TGTGCCAGTAGTATAGGCGCAGGTTTGCAGCCCCAGCATTTT. Its protein product is CASSIGAGLQPQHF.

The chain joins TRBV3-1 (or the pseudogene TRBV3-2) to TRBJ1-2, with a tentative D call TRBD1 (6 bases). CDR3 length: 16 amino acids. Germline assignment: CDR1 LGHDT and CDR2 YNNKEL (reference sequence). V lost 2 bases and J lost 3, with 16 bases in between. As DNA, the CDR3 is TGTGCCAGCAGCCAAAACCGGGGGGCGTCCGACTATGGCTACACCTTC. The encoded protein is CASSQNRGASDYGYTF.

This chain joins TRBV7-9 and TRBJ2-1, with D unclear. Germline V gene lookup returns CDR1 SEHNR and CDR2 FQNEAQ (reference sequence). This CDR3 spans 17 amino acids. The V end was cut by 1 base, the J end by 0 bases, with 13 bases between. Here the CDR3 DNA reads TGTGCCAGCAGCTTAGGTCGGCGAGGTCTCTCCTACAATGAGCAGTTCTTC. Amino acid sequence: CASSLGRRGLSYNEQFF.

The V gene is TRBV10-3, the J gene TRBJ2-1, with 15 bases fitting TRBD2. The CDR3 spans 16 residues. The V gene's germline CDR1 is ENHRY and CDR2 SYGVKD. J gave up 5 bases and V 5 bases, and 4 bases lay outside the gene matches. The CDR3 sequence is CAISPGTSGRNNEQFF. CDR3 DNA sequence: TGTGCCATCAGTCCCGGGACTAGCGGGAGGAACAATGAGCAGTTCTTC.

The chain combines TRBV15 with TRBJ1-2, with no clear D. The V and J ends lost 0 bases and 8 bases respectively, with 16 bases between them. This CDR3 has 15 amino acids. CDR1 LNHNV and CDR2 YYDKDF come from the germline V gene (reference sequence). The DNA of the CDR3 is TGTGCCACCAGCAGAGATTCGCGGGGAATGGAGGGCTACACCTTC. It translates to CATSRDSRGMEGYTF.

This sequence joins TRBV27 and TRBJ1-2; tentatively, D is TRBD1 (5 bases). V lost 4 bases and J 5 bases, leaving 17 bases between the germline ends. CDR1 is MNHEY and CDR2 is SMNVEV in the germline V gene (reference sequence). The CDR3 consists of 15 residues. The DNA for the CDR3 is TGTGCCAGCAGTTCTTCTCTTGGGACTGAGTATGGCTACACCTTC. Its protein is CASSSSLGTEYGYTF.

This chain uses TRBV7-9 with TRBJ2-7; 9 bases agree with TRBD2. Per germline, CDR1 SEHNR and CDR2 FQNEAQ (reference sequence). V shed 5 bases and J 4 bases; nucleotides not matched to a gene: 21. The CDR3 length is 19 residues. CDR3 region: CASSQPPEYLAGRLYEQYF. The DNA for the CDR3 is TGTGCCAGCAGCCAACCTCCCGAGTATCTAGCGGGGCGCCTTTACGAGCAGTACTTC.

The chain has TRBV5-6 and TRBJ1-2; perhaps TRBD1 as D (5 bases). With 5 bases removed from V and 4 bases from J, the gap between germline ends came to 21 bases. Germline CDR1 and CDR2: SGHDT and YYEEEE. The CDR3 has 16 amino acids. The CDR3 DNA reads TGTGCCAGCAGTCCCCAACCGGGACTGACGGGCTATGGCTACACCTTC. Amino acids: CASSPQPGLTGYGYTF.

The V gene is TRBV2, the J gene TRBJ1-2; no firm D call. The V gene's germline CDR1 is SNHLY and CDR2 FYNNEI. The ends were cut back, 3 bases at V and 4 bases at J, with 9 bases in the middle. CDR3 length: 13 residues. CDR3 sequence (DNA): TGTGCCAGCAGTGACAGCGCGGGCTATGGCTACACCTTC. Protein: CASSDSAGYGYTF. Looking up the rest from reference TRBV2 and TRBJ1-2 gives the full variable domain: EPEVTQTPSHQVTQMGQEVILRCVPISNHLYFYWYRQILGQKVEFLVSFYNNEISEKSEIFDDQFSVERPDGSNFTLKIRSTKLEDSAMYFCASSDSAGYGYTFGSGTRLTVV.

This sequence joins TRBV19 and TRBJ2-7; no reliable D call. Trimming shortened V by 3 bases and J by 7 bases, and 13 bases separated the two germline ends. This CDR3 has 13 amino acids. Germline values: CDR1 LNHDA, CDR2 SQIVND (reference sequence). The CDR3 nucleotides read TGTGCCAGTAGTATCGCGTCGGGTCGGGAGCAGTACTTC. As protein: CASSIASGREQYF.

The CDR3 DNA reads TGTGCCAGCAGCTTAGTTGGTTACGGTGAGACCCAGTACTTC. It translates to CASSLVGYGETQYF. This chain connects TRBV7-2 to TRBJ2-5; D is unclear. The ends were cut back, 1 base at V and 5 bases at J, with 11 bases in the middle. The CDR3 has 14 residues. Germline lookup yields CDR1 SGHTA and CDR2 FQGNSA.

The chain has TRBV6-5 and TRBJ2-7, with 7 bases aligning to TRBD1. Per the germline V gene, CDR1 is MNHEY and CDR2 is SVGAGI. The CDR3 consists of 14 residues. Trimming removed 6 bases from V and 3 bases from J; junction bases left unmatched: 8. The CDR3 loop reads CASRRRTGYYEQYF. The CDR3 DNA sequence: TGTGCCAGCAGAAGAAGGACAGGTTACTACGAGCAGTACTTC.

The V gene is TRBV5-1, the J gene TRBJ2-7, with 9 bases matching TRBD2. The CDR3 is 15 amino acids. V lost 2 bases, J lost 3 bases, and 6 bases stayed unmatched. The germline CDR1 and CDR2 sequences are SGHRS and YFSETQ. The CDR3 loop reads CASSFTQAGGYEQYF. The CDR3 DNA is TGCGCCAGCAGCTTTACCCAAGCGGGGGGCTACGAGCAGTACTTC.

The chain is built from TRBV21-1 and TRBJ2-7; TRBD2 reflects the table's D call only, with no check against the DNA. TRBV21-1 is deemed a pseudogene. The CDR3 runs 16 residues. The CDR3: CASSAGLADKGYEQYF. CDR3 sequence (DNA): TGTGCCAGCAGCGCGGGACTAGCGGACAAGGGCTACGAGCAGTACTTC.